This T cell receptor beta chain was identified in a study of blood T cell repertoires in COVID-19. Study-level information: COVID-19 samples, acute and convalescent, were from the United States, Italy and Spain. T cells, B-cell-depleted T cells, or PBMCs supplied cDNA or gDNA.

CDR3 size: 17 residues. CDR1 is KGHDR and CDR2 is SFDVKD in the germline V gene. The ends lost 10 bases at V and 10 bases at J; junction bases unmatched: 19. Per the original methods: Estimation of nucleated cell counts relied on the amplification of reference gene primers. Produced via immunoSEQ multiplex PCR; TCRdb's table is partial and in-frame only. From that table come the V and J calls and clone size; the DNA was used to work out D and trimming. The top ten hold roughly 3.1% of the sample, which has a few hundred thousand clones, approximately 77% seen once. The TCR sequence derives from a woman younger than 30 with acute or convalescent COVID-19. Sequenced input: peripheral blood. V gene TRBV24-1 combines with J gene TRBJ2-5; 14 nucleotides align to TRBD2. The CDR3 nucleotides read TGTGCCACGTCGGTCGGGGGCCCGGGACTAGCGGGAGTAGTCCAGTACTTC. Its translation is CATSVGGPGLAGVVQYF.